One T cell receptor (beta chain) is described in this entry. The antigen remains undetermined. TCRdb analysed the RT-PCR reads with MiXCR anew, one entry per CDR3 protein. Here the sample spans fewer than 750,000 distinct CDR3 sequences, roughly 15% being singletons. The source of the sample is a study of response to subunit inactivated influenza vaccine. Whole-study findings and limits: Few additional T cells are recruited per seasonal influenza vaccination, authors suggested.

The CDR3 sequence is 13 residues long. Germline values: CDR1 KGHSH, CDR2 LQKENI. Trimming stripped 4 bases from V and 4 bases from J, with 7 bases between. The sequence derives from a man aged 50 or older who received an inactivated influenza vaccine. Source: PBMCs from blood, taken about 13 days after vaccination. The rearrangement joins TRBV18 to TRBJ2-2; a weak D match, TRBD1 (5 bases). The CDR3 loop is CASSRQTTGELFF. CDR3 coding DNA: TGTGCCAGCTCACGACAGACCACCGGGGAGCTGTTTTTT.